This T cell receptor (beta chain) was retrieved from a study of T-cell reconstitution after alpha-beta-depleted transplantation in children. Study-level findings and limits: Reportedly, alpha-beta T cells present about two months post-transplant originated from several hundred expanded clones of graft origin. Counts and diversity of T cells one year after transplant came mostly from newly produced T cells. For some patients, TCRbeta diversity was high at day 60 because of recipient T cells and thymic progenitors that survived.

This clonotype was seen only a few times. Its target is not known. CDR3 length equals 13 residues. Germline V lookup: CDR1 SQVTM, CDR2 ANQGSEA. V lost 4 bases to trimming and J lost 0 bases, with 7 bases between them. Library preparation (for TCRbeta) was performed with unique molecular identifiers. TCRdb passed the PCR reads through MiXCR, listing each CDR3 protein once. This sample has about 980,000 distinct CDR3 sequences, with roughly 29% found just once. The genes are TRBV29-1 and TRBJ2-1; the D is unclear. The TCR sequence derives from a boy in the first two years of life who had a stem cell transplant for SCID, so the T cells may come from the graft donor. Material: PBMCs, mostly from graft donor cells, obtained 360 days after TCRalphabeta/CD19-depleted stem cell transplant. DNA for the CDR3: TGCAGCGTTGTGGGTGGCTCCTACAATGAGCAGTTCTTC. Encoded protein: CSVVGGSYNEQFF.